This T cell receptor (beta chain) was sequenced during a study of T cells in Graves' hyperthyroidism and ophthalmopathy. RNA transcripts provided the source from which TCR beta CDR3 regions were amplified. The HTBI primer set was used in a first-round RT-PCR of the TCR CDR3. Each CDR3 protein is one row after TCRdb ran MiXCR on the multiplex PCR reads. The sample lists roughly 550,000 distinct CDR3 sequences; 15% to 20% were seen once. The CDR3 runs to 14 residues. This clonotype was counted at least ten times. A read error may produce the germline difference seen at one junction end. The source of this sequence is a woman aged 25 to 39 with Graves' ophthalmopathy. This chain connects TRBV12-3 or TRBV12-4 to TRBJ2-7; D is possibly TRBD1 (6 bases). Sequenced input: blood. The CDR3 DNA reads TGCGCCAGCAGCTTGACAGGAGGAAGCTACGAGCAGTACTTC. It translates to CASSLTGGSYEQYF.